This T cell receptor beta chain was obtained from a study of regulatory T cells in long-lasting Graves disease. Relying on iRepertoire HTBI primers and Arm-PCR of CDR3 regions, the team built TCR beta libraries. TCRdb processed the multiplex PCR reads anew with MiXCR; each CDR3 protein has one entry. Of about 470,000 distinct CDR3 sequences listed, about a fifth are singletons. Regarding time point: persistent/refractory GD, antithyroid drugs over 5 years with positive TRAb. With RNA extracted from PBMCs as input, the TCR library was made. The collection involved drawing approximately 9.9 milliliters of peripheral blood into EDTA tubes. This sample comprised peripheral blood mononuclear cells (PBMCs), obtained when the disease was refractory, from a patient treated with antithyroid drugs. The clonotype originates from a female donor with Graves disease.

CDR3 in DNA: TGTGCCAGCAGTTACCCGACAGGGGCCTACACTGAAGCTTTCTTT. It specifies CASSYPTGAYTEAFF. The gene calls are TRBV6-5 and TRBJ1-1; TRBD1 agrees at 8 bases. There are 15 residues in the CDR3. Germline assignment: CDR1 MNHEY and CDR2 SVGAGI. The V segment lost 2 bases and the J segment 3 bases; nucleotides outside the gene matches: 5.